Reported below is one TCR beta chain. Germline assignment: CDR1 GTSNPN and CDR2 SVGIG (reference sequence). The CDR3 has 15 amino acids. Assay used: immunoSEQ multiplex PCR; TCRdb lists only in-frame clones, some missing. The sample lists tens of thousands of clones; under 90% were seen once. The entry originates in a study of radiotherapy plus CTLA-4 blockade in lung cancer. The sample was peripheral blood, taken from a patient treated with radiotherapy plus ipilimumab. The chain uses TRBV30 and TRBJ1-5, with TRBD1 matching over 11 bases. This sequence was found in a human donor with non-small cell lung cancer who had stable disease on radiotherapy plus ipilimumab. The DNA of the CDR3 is TGTGCTCTTGATTTTGGACAGGGGGCAAGGCAGCCCCAGCATTTT. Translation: CALDFGQGARQPQHF. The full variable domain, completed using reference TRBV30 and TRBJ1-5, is SQTIHQWPATLVQPVGSPLSLECTVEGTSNPNLYWYRQAAGRGLQLLFYSVGIGQISSEVPQNLSASRPQDRQFILSSKKLLLSDSGFYLCALDFGQGARQPQHFGDGTRLSIL.